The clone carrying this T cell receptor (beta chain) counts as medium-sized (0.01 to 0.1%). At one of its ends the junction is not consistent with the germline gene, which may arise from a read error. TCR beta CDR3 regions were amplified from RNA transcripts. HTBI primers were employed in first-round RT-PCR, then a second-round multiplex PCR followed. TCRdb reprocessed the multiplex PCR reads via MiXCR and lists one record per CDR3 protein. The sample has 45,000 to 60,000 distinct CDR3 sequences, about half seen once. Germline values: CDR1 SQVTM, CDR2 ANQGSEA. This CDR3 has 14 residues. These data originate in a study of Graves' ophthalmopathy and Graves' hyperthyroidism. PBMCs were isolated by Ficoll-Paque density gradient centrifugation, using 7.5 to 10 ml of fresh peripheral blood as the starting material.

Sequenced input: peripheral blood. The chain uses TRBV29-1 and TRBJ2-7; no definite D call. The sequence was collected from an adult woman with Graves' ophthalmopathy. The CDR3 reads CSVVPLLRSSEQYF. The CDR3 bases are TGCAGCGTTGTTCCCCTTCTCAGATCCTCCGAGCAGTACTTC.